These T cell receptor beta chains were read from a single sample in a study of shared clonotypes between healthy human individuals. Clones were sequenced by immunoSEQ multiplex PCR, and TCRdb holds only the in-frame ones, with some missing. The data hold around 690,000 clones, with 90% observed a single time. Material for sequencing was memory CD8+ T cells from PBMCs. Every receptor here comes from a man aged 18 to 30 in good health. Some clones in this sample may be carry-over from other donors' samples. The CDR3 runs from the conserved cysteine through the conserved F or W. Each record gives: V gene, J gene, CDR3 protein.

>TRBV29-1|TRBJ2-7
CSVATSGAPYEQYF
>TRBV7-8|TRBJ2-7
CASSHGLAGAPESYEQYF
>TRBV6-5|TRBJ2-7
CASATGREQYF
>TRBV7-2|TRBJ1-1
CASRKSVDTEAFF
>TRBV29-1|TRBJ2-1
CSARGLHNEQFF
>TRBV2|TRBJ2-1
CASSELGNEQFF
>TRBV27|TRBJ2-4
CASQGQGHKNIQYF
>TRBV5-1|TRBJ2-1
CASSLDPDSYNEQFF
>TRBV19|TRBJ1-5
CASKARAYNQPQHF
>TRBV10-3|TRBJ1-2
CAISGFDGDTSNYGYTF
>TRBV10-2|TRBJ2-7
CASTEDRGGSYEQYF
>TRBV13|TRBJ1-2
CASTSDGTPSYGYTF
>TRBV27|TRBJ2-6
CASSLEGRQGAWGANVLTF
>TRBV10-3|TRBJ1-4
CAISDEDRTNEKLFF
>TRBV10-3|TRBJ1-2
CAISDFLPEAGYTF
>TRBV9|TRBJ1-2
CASSVALTAYGYTF
>TRBV5-6|TRBJ1-1
CASSSGQGWEDLHAFF
>TRBV9|TRBJ2-7
CASSKAGTSGEQYF
>TRBV4-3|TRBJ2-2
CASRGNTGELFF
>TRBV11-2|TRBJ1-1
CASSLDRERLNTEAFF
>TRBV5-1|TRBJ2-2
CASSSGLAGRHNTGELFF
>TRBV27|TRBJ2-5
CASSLSTVLETQYF
>TRBV9|TRBJ2-5
CASNRGGIRETQYF
>TRBV16|TRBJ1-4
CASSQPTGVVEKLFF
>TRBV28|TRBJ1-5
CASSFTVHYQPQHF
>TRBV7-9|TRBJ2-5
CASSLGHF
>TRBV5-1|TRBJ1-1
CASSLSFSYGIEAFF
>TRBV4-2|TRBJ2-1
CASSQGTRANSYNEQFF
>TRBV5-6|TRBJ2-1
CASSLVISYNEQFF
>TRBV27|TRBJ2-5
CASSWGLAQETQYF
>TRBV19|TRBJ1-1
CASSISGNTEAFF
>TRBV28|TRBJ2-7
CASVSQGRNEQYF
>TRBV28|TRBJ2-1
CASSLSVSRFAGFGSYNEQFF
>TRBV6-1|TRBJ2-3
CASSELGTSGSTDTQYF
>TRBV5-1|TRBJ2-7
CASSLGMGHLYEQYF
>TRBV5-1|TRBJ2-1
CASSLHRGDYNEQFF
>TRBV5-4|TRBJ2-7
CASSFYPPKMPFYEQYF
>TRBV15|TRBJ1-4
CATSGRTSEKLFF
>TRBV10-3|TRBJ2-2
CAIASSGGENTGELFF
>TRBV5-6|TRBJ1-2
CASSLEGNYGYTF
>TRBV11-2|TRBJ2-7
CAIAGGDRNSYEQYF
>TRBV28|TRBJ2-1
CASATSLGGVDEQFF
>TRBV7-3|TRBJ2-7
CASASEVSYEQYF
>TRBV11-2|TRBJ2-7
CASSSHIYEQYF
>TRBV7-9|TRBJ2-2
CASSARPNTGELFF
>TRBV7-9|TRBJ1-2
CASRLGSYGYTF
>TRBV30|TRBJ1-2
CAWSVTFWAGGWNGYTF
>TRBV5-1|TRBJ1-4
CASSSGQGYLANEKLFF
>TRBV25-1|TRBJ2-5
CASSEGDYLETQYF
>TRBV19|TRBJ2-3
CASSIRPGERAQYF
>TRBV7-2|TRBJ1-3
CASSPNRGTGNTIYF
>TRBV11-2|TRBJ2-1
CASSLGPPSLSYNEQFF
>TRBV19|TRBJ2-7
CASSTQPAAITYEQYF
>TRBV4-1|TRBJ2-4
CASSQDRGSDIQYF
>TRBV6-5|TRBJ2-7
CASTPTEGISYEQYF
>TRBV11-2|TRBJ2-2
CASLRAANTNTGELFF
>TRBV15|TRBJ2-3
CATSLGGGPSTDTQYF
>TRBV29-1|TRBJ2-7
CSVDPDRGSHEQYF
>TRBV6-5|TRBJ2-7
CASSYSGGRATYEQYF